Listed here are 30 T cell receptor beta chains from one sample, sequenced in a study of beta chain features in type 1 diabetes. Every bit of the isolated RNA underwent reverse transcription, so sequencing read expressed TCRB transcripts. Using immunoSEQ multiplex PCR, the repertoire was profiled, and TCRdb retains in-frame clones only, with some absent. Of roughly 300,000 clones in the sample, around 7.6% are singletons; the top ten hold 0.44%. Sequenced sample: central memory CD4+ T cells from blood. The receptors derive from a young woman in good health.

Of note for this clone: This may be a read error, as it is one base from a much larger clone. In the same sample, other DNA sequences code for this CDR3. J is TRBJ2-6 and V is TRBV11-2; no reliable D call. The CDR3 sequence is 13 residues long. With 3 bases removed from V and 1 base from J, the gap between germline ends came to 1 base. The germline gives CDR1 SGHAT, CDR2 FQNNGV. The CDR3 loop is CASSFSGANVLTF. The CDR3 DNA reads TGTGCCAGCAGCTTTTCTGGGGCCAACGTCCTGACTTTC.

This clone was detected many times. This chain connects TRBV7-8 to TRBJ2-4; no clear D gene. CDR3 length: 13 residues. Per germline, CDR1 SGHVS and CDR2 FQNEAQ. Trimming left V 1 base short and J 9 bases short, with 10 bases between. The CDR3 region has the DNA TGTGCCAGCAGCTTAGTCCCGGTGGGCATTCAGTACTTC. Protein product: CASSLVPVGIQYF. The whole variable domain, filled in from reference TRBV7-8 and TRBJ2-4, reads GAGVSQSPRYKVAKRGQDVALRCDPISGHVSLFWYQQALGQGPEFLTYFQNEAQLDKSGLPSDRFFAERPEGSVSTLKIQRTQQEDSAVYLCASSLVPVGIQYFGAGTRLSVL.

This clone was detected only a few times. V and J are TRBV2 and TRBJ2-1, with 13 bases fitting TRBD2. The CDR3 extends over 16 amino acids. The ends lost 7 bases at V and 8 bases at J; junction bases unmatched: 11. The V gene's germline CDR1 is SNHLY and CDR2 FYNNEI. CDR3 amino acids: CASTTRTSGSGYEQFF. The CDR3 region has the DNA TGTGCCAGCACCACACGGACTAGCGGGAGTGGGTATGAGCAGTTCTTC.

Worth noting for this clone: Other DNA sequences in the sample encode the same CDR3. V is TRBV6-6 and J is TRBJ2-1; 7 bases agree with TRBD1. This CDR3 spans 12 amino acids. V lost 4 bases and J lost 7; bases outside the gene matches: 1. In germline, CDR1 is MNHNY, CDR2 SVGAGI (reference sequence). CDR3 in amino acids: CASSLQGNEQFF. CDR3 coding DNA: TGTGCCAGCAGTTTACAGGGGAATGAGCAGTTCTTC.

CDR3: CASSQDLRTGYVGYGYTF. The CDR3 nucleotides read TGTGCCAGCAGCCAAGATCTTAGGACAGGCTACGTAGGCTATGGCTACACCTTC. V gene TRBV4-2 combines with J gene TRBJ1-2, with TRBD1 matching over 7 bases. The CDR3 loop spans 18 amino acids. Germline V gene sequence: CDR1 LGHNA, CDR2 YNFKEQ. The junction had 14 bases not matched to a gene; V was cut back by 0 bases and J by 4 bases.

The table lists this clone with a few counts. The junction shows a germline mismatch at one end, possibly a read error. The chain carries TRBV5-1 and TRBJ2-3; 7 nucleotides line up with TRBD2. There are 13 residues in the CDR3. CDR1 and CDR2 (germline): SGHRS, YFSETQ. DNA for the CDR3: TGCGCCAGCAGCTTAAGGGAAGCGAGCGGGGCTTGTTTT. It specifies CASSLREASGACF.

A few counts support this clone. The CDR3 DNA reads TGTGCCAGCAGCTTGGAGGGACGCATGAACACTGAAGCTTTCTTT. It encodes CASSLEGRMNTEAFF. This chain joins TRBV5-4 and TRBJ1-1, with a possible D match to TRBD1 (5 bases). V dropped 0 bases and J dropped 0 bases, with 9 bases sitting between them. The CDR3 contains 15 residues. Germline CDR1 reads SGHNT; CDR2 reads YYREEE (reference sequence).

The chain has TRBV5-1 and TRBJ2-3, with 8 bases identical to TRBD1. The CDR3 is 15 residues long. In germline, CDR1 is SGHRS, CDR2 YFSETQ. Trimming took 4 bases from V and 3 from J; bases not matched to a gene: 7. The CDR3 is CASSQQGARTDTQYF. The CDR3 DNA sequence: TGCGCCAGCAGCCAGCAGGGGGCGAGGACAGATACGCAGTATTTT.

This clone has a handful of counts. The chain links TRBV21-1 to TRBJ1-4. TRBV21-1 represents a pseudogene. The CDR3 contains 17 residues. The CDR3 reads CASRRGDSTHTGEKLFF. The DNA of the CDR3 is TGTGCCAGCAGGAGAGGCGACAGTACCCATACGGGGGAAAAACTGTTTTTT.

The rearrangement links TRBV28 to TRBJ1-1; TRBD1 aligns across 7 bases. V trimming: 6 bases; J trimming: 2 bases; junction bases outside the gene matches: 12. The CDR3 contains 16 residues. Germline V gene data show CDR1 as MDHEN and CDR2 as SYDVKM. The CDR3 DNA is TGTGCCAGCAGCCCCCAGGGGACAGTTCAAAACACTGAAGCTTTCTTT. Its protein is CASSPQGTVQNTEAFF. The full variable domain, completed using reference TRBV28 and TRBJ1-1, is DVKVTQSSRYLVKRTGEKVFLECVQDMDHENMFWYRQDPGLGLRLIYFSYDVKMKEKGDIPEGYSVSREKKERFSLILESASTNQTSMYLCASSPQGTVQNTEAFFGQGTRLTVV.

This clone has a count of ten or more. The rearrangement uses TRBV29-1 and TRBJ2-1, with a possible D match to TRBD1 (6 bases). The germline gives CDR1 SQVTM, CDR2 ANQGSEA. V lost 1 base and J lost 10, with 17 bases in between. This CDR3 has 14 residues. This CDR3 reads CSVEVFQGSGEQFF. CDR3 DNA sequence: TGCAGCGTTGAAGTGTTCCAGGGGTCCGGCGAGCAGTTCTTC.

The sample holds many counts of this clone. Written as DNA, the CDR3 is TGTGCCAGCACCTGGGGGCAGGGCAACTCTGGGGCCAACGTCCTGACTTTC. Translation: CASTWGQGNSGANVLTF. The chain links TRBV7-9 to TRBJ2-6; tentative D call: TRBD1 (6 bases). Trimming removed 7 bases at V and 0 bases at J, with 16 bases between. Germline CDR1 reads SEHNR; CDR2 reads FQNEAQ (reference sequence). The CDR3 is 17 amino acids.

This clone was recorded a few times. The chain uses TRBV29-1 and TRBJ1-5; 7 bases are shared with TRBD1. V gave up 6 bases and J gave up 0 bases; unmatched junction bases: 8. CDR1 is SQVTM and CDR2 is ANQGSEA in the germline V gene. The CDR3 sequence is 15 residues long. The CDR3 DNA reads TGCAGCGTCCGGGACAGTCTTTATAGCAATCAGCCCCAGCATTTT. It is translated as CSVRDSLYSNQPQHF.

The chain is built from TRBV5-1 and TRBJ2-1; D uncertain. This CDR3 spans 15 amino acids. The V end was cut by 0 bases, the J end by 4 bases, with 11 bases between. Germline V gene data show CDR1 as SGHRS and CDR2 as YFSETQ. As DNA, the CDR3 is TGCGCCAGCAGCTTGGGGACCTCGTTTTACAATGAGCAGTTCTTC. It translates to CASSLGTSFYNEQFF.

This clone was counted only a few times. The chain couples TRBV28 to TRBJ2-4, with a weak D call TRBD1 (5 bases). V was cut by 8 bases and J by 3 bases, with 20 bases left in between. Per the germline V gene, CDR1 is MDHEN and CDR2 is SYDVKM. CDR3 length equals 16 residues. DNA of the CDR3: TGTGCCAGCTCCATTCCCGCGCAGGGTGGCAAAAACATTCAGTACTTC. Translating it yields CASSIPAQGGKNIQYF.

This clone was counted only a few times. The CDR3 here is CASGVGPNTEAFF. The CDR3 coding sequence is TGTGCCAGTGGGGTAGGTCCGAACACTGAAGCTTTCTTT. This chain uses TRBV6-5 with TRBJ1-1; D ambiguous. V dropped 9 bases and J dropped 1 base, with 12 bases sitting between them. The CDR3 contains 13 residues. The germline gives CDR1 MNHEY, CDR2 SVGAGI.

The chain employs TRBV28 and TRBJ2-1, with TRBD1 matching 8 bases. This CDR3 comprises 16 residues. The V gene's germline CDR1 is MDHEN and CDR2 SYDVKM. J was trimmed by 3 bases and V by 3 bases; bases with no gene match: 7. CDR3 DNA: TGTGCCAGCAGTTTCCCCAAACAGGGGGACTACAATGAGCAGTTCTTC. This translates into CASSFPKQGDYNEQFF.

The sample holds a few counts of this clone. The V gene is TRBV28, the J gene TRBJ1-2; 7 bases are a match to TRBD1. The V gene end was trimmed by 2 bases and the J gene end by 8 bases; junction bases not matched to a gene: 11. Germline V CDR1 and CDR2: MDHEN, SYDVKM. This CDR3 is built from 15 residues. In DNA, the CDR3 is TGTGCCAGCAGTTTACTCGTCTCAGGGGGGTACGGCTACACCTTC. Protein: CASSLLVSGGYGYTF.

There are a few counts of this clone. The chain is built from TRBV4-2 and TRBJ2-7; no clear D. Germline CDR1 LGHNA, CDR2 YNFKEQ. V shed 1 base and J shed 2 bases, with 9 bases lying between them. CDR3 size: 14 residues. The CDR3 nucleotides read TGTGCCAGCAGCCAAGCTGGACCTACCTACGAGCAGTACTTC. It encodes CASSQAGPTYEQYF.

As for this clone: The same CDR3 can be traced to other DNA sequences in this sample. The V and J genes are TRBV7-2 and TRBJ2-5, with TRBD2 identical over 8 bases. The V and J ends lost 3 bases and 5 bases, in that order; junction bases with no gene match: 11. CDR1 and CDR2 (germline): SGHTA, FQGNSA. The CDR3 extends over 16 amino acids. CDR3 sequence reads: CASSFGGTRRRETQYF. Here the CDR3 DNA reads TGTGCCAGCAGCTTTGGCGGGACTAGGAGGCGGGAGACCCAGTACTTC.

This chain joins TRBV7-9 and TRBJ2-6; no firm D call. The V end lost 5 bases, the J end lost 1 base, and 9 bases lay between the germline ends. The CDR3 runs 15 residues. Per germline, CDR1 SEHNR and CDR2 FQNEAQ (reference sequence). CDR3 sequence reads: CASSQGQSGANVLTF. The CDR3 bases are TGTGCCAGCAGCCAAGGGCAGTCTGGGGCCAACGTCCTGACTTTC. The complete variable domain, with remaining parts taken from reference TRBV7-9 and TRBJ2-6, reads DTGVSQNPRHKITKRGQNVTFRCDPISEHNRLYWYRQTLGQGPEFLTYFQNEAQLEKSRLLSDRFSAERPKGSFSTLEIQRTEQGDSAMYLCASSQGQSGANVLTFGAGSRLTVL.

This clone was recorded a few times. The chain links TRBV5-5 to TRBJ1-1; maybe TRBD1 (6 bases). Germline V CDR1 and CDR2: SGHKS, YYEKEE (reference sequence). CDR3 size: 16 residues. Trimming removed 0 bases from V and 1 base from J, with 13 bases in between. The CDR3 DNA reads TGTGCCAGCAGCTTGGAGGGGGGCCGTCGGAACACTGAAGCTTTCTTT. Its protein is CASSLEGGRRNTEAFF.

The chain recombines TRBV28 with TRBJ1-2; 11 bases line up with TRBD1. The V segment lost 8 bases and the J segment 4 bases; nucleotides outside the gene matches: 9. The CDR3 covers 15 residues. Germline V lookup: CDR1 MDHEN, CDR2 SYDVKM. This CDR3 is CASGTGGWFVYGYTF. CDR3 DNA: TGTGCCAGCGGGACAGGGGGTTGGTTTGTCTATGGCTACACCTTC.

The rearrangement uses TRBV19 and TRBJ2-1; D is uncertain. Trimming took off 4 bases at V and 9 bases at J, with 13 bases between the two ends. Germline assignment: CDR1 LNHDA and CDR2 SQIVND (reference sequence). This CDR3 has 13 amino acids. The CDR3 sequence: CASSSAHSSEQFF. The CDR3, as DNA: TGTGCCAGTAGTAGCGCCCACTCCAGTGAGCAGTTCTTC.

The chain carries TRBV7-9 and TRBJ2-3; the D is unclear. The CDR3 totals 14 residues. The germline V gene has CDR1 SEHNR and CDR2 FQNEAQ (reference sequence). V was cut by 4 bases and J by 3 bases, with 11 bases left in between. The CDR3 sequence is CASSYHDLTDTQYF. As DNA, the CDR3 is TGTGCCAGCAGCTACCATGATTTGACAGATACGCAGTATTTT.

At least ten counts were recorded for this clone. The V gene is TRBV29-1, the J gene TRBJ2-3, with 10 bases identical to TRBD2. CDR1 is SQVTM and CDR2 is ANQGSEA in the germline V gene. The CDR3 length is 13 residues. In DNA form, the CDR3 reads TGCAGAGCGGGAGGGCGGCGCACAGATACGCAGTATTTT. The encoded protein is CRAGGRRTDTQYF.

The chain combines TRBV7-2 with TRBJ2-1; 11 nucleotides line up with TRBD1. Germline V CDR1 and CDR2: SGHTA, FQGNSA. V shed 5 bases, J shed 6 bases, and the junction held 9 bases outside the gene matches. This CDR3 contains 16 residues. The CDR3 here is CASSPDAGTGGNEQFF. CDR3 nucleotide sequence: TGTGCCAGCAGCCCAGATGCCGGGACAGGGGGCAATGAGCAGTTCTTC.

The table lists this clone with many counts. The chain couples TRBV5-4 to TRBJ2-7; D perhaps matches TRBD2 (5 bases). V lost 0 bases and J 1 base, leaving 11 bases between the germline ends. Germline V lookup: CDR1 SGHNT, CDR2 YYREEE (reference sequence). The CDR3 has 15 residues. CDR3 in DNA: TGTGCCAGCAGCTTGGCGGCGGGTGAGTCCTACGAGCAGTACTTC. Residues: CASSLAAGESYEQYF. The full variable domain, rest sourced from reference TRBV5-4 and TRBJ2-7, is ETGVTQSPTHLIKTRGQQVTLRCSSQSGHNTVSWYQQALGQGPQFIFQYYREEENGRGNFPPRFSGLQFPNYSSELNVNALELDDSALYLCASSLAAGESYEQYFGPGTRLTVT.

This clone appeared a few times. The chain links TRBV28 to TRBJ2-7; 13 nucleotides align to TRBD2. The CDR3 loop spans 16 amino acids. J lost 2 bases, V lost 7 bases, and 8 bases had no gene match. Germline V CDR1 and CDR2: MDHEN, SYDVKM. Written as DNA, the CDR3 is TGTGCCAGCATCCCGGCCGGGACTAGCGGGACCTACGAGCAGTACTTC. It yields the protein CASIPAGTSGTYEQYF.

V is TRBV5-4 and J is TRBJ2-5, with D unclear. Germline CDR1 reads SGHNT; CDR2 reads YYREEE (reference sequence). The V and J ends lost 2 bases and 5 bases respectively, with 10 bases between them. This CDR3 is 13 amino acids long. The CDR3 protein is CASSFSPPETQYF. Written as DNA, the CDR3 is TGTGCCAGCAGCTTTTCCCCGCCGGAGACCCAGTACTTC.